The 2 T cell receptor beta chains below come from one sample, sequenced in a study of blood T cell repertoires in COVID-19. TCRdb's copy holds only in-frame clones and misses some; the assay was immunoSEQ multiplex PCR. This table holds about 480,000 clones, 75% to 90% found once. The specimen was peripheral blood. The receptors here all came from a young man with COVID-19, enrolled during active disease.

Regarding this clone: A read error may account for a junction end that differs from germline. V gene TRBV6-5 combines with J gene TRBJ2-1, with 12 bases lining up with TRBD2. Germline V CDR1 and CDR2: MNHEY, SVGAGI. The CDR3 consists of 15 residues. CDR3 DNA: TGTGCCAGCAAGGGACTAGCGGGTTCCTACAATAAGCAGTTCTTC. It translates to CASKGLAGSYNKQFF.

This clone was seen once. The chain couples TRBV3-1 (or the pseudogene TRBV3-2) to TRBJ1-1, with unresolved D. The CDR3 loop spans 13 amino acids. CDR1 is LGHDT, CDR2 YNNKEL, per germline (reference sequence). Trimming stripped 1 base from V and 4 bases from J, with 7 bases between. The CDR3 coding sequence is TGTGCCAGCAGCCAAGTCAGCGGCACTGAAGCTTTCTTT. Residues: CASSQVSGTEAFF.